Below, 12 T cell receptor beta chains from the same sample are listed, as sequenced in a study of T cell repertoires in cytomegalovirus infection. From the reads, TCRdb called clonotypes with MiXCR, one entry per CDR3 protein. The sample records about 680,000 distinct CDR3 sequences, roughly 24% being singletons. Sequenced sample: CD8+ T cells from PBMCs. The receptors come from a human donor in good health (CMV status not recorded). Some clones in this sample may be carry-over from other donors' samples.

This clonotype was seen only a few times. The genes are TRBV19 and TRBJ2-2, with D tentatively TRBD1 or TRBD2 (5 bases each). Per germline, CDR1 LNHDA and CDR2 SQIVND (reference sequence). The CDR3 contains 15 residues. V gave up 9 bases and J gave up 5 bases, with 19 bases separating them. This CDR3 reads CARTPRGGLTGELFF. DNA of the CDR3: TGTGCCAGGACCCCTCGGGGCGGGTTAACCGGGGAGCTGTTTTTT.

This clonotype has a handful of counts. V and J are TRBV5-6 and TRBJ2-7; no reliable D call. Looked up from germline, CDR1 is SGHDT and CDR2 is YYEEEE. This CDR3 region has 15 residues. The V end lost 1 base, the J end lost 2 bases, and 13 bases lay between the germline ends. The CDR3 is CASSLRQAGPYEQYV. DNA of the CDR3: TGTGCCAGCAGCTTGAGGCAGGCTGGACCCTACGAGCAGTACGTC.

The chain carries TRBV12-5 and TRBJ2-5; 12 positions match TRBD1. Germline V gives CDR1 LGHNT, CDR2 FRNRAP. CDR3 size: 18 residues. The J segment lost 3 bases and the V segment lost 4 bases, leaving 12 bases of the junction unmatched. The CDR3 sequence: CASGSNPGQGAGEETQYF. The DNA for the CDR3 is TGTGCTAGTGGTTCGAACCCGGGACAGGGGGCCGGAGAAGAGACCCAGTACTTC.

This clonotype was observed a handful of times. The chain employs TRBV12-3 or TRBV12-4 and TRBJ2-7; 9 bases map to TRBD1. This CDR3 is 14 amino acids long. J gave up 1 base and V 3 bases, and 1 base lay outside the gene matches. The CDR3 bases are TGTGCCAGCAGTTTCGGGACAGGGTCCTACGAGCAGTACGTC. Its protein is CASSFGTGSYEQYV.

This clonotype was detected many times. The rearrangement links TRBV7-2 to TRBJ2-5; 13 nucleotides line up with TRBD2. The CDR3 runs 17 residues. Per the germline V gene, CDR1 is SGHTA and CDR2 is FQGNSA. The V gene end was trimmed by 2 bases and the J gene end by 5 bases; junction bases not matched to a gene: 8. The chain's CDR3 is CASSLFITGLAGETQYF. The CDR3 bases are TGTGCCAGCAGCTTATTTATTACGGGACTAGCGGGGGAGACCCAGTACTTC. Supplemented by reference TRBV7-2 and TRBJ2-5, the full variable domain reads GAGVSQSPSNKVTEKGKDVELRCDPISGHTALYWYRQSLGQGLEFLIYFQGNSAPDKSGLPSDRFSAERTGGSVSTLTIQRTQQEDSAVYLCASSLFITGLAGETQYFGPGTRLLVL.

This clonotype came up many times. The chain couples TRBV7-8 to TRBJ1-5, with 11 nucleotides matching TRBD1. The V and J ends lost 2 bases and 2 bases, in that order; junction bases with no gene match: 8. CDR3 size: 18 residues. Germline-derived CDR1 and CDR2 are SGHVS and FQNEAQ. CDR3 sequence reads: CASSLKGTGGLGNQPQHF. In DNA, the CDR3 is TGTGCCAGCAGCTTAAAGGGGACAGGGGGATTGGGCAATCAGCCCCAGCATTTT.

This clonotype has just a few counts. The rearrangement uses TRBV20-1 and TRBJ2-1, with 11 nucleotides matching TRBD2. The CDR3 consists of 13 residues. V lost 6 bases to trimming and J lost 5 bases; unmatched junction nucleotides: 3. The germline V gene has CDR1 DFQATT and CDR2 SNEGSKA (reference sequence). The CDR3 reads CSATSGVNNEQFF. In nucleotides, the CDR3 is TGCAGTGCGACTAGCGGGGTTAACAATGAGCAGTTCTTC.

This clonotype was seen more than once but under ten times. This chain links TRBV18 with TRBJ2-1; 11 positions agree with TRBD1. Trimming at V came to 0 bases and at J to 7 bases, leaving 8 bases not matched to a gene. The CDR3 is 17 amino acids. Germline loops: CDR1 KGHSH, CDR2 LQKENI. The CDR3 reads CASSPPLKDRGRNEQFF. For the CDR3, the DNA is TGTGCCAGCTCACCACCTTTAAAGGACAGGGGGCGTAATGAGCAGTTCTTC.

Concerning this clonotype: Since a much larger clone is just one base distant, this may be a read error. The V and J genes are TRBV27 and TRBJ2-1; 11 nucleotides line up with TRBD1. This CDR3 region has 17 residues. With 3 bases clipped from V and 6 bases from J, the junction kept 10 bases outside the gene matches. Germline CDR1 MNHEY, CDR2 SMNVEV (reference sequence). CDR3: CASSLPSGQGDGNEQFF. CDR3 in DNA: TGTGCCAGCAGTTTGCCTTCGGGACAGGGGGATGGCAATGAGCAGTTCTTC.

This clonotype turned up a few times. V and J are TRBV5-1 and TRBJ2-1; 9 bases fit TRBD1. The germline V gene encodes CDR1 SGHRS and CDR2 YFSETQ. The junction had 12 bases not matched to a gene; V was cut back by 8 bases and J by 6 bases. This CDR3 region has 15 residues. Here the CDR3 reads CASFTGQGHFNEQFF. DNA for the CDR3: TGCGCCAGTTTTACGGGACAGGGCCATTTCAATGAGCAGTTCTTC.

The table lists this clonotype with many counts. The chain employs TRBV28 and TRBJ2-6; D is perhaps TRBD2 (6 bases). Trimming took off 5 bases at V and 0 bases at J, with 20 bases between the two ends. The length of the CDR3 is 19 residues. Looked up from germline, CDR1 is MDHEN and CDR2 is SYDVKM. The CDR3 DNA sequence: TGTGCCAGCAGTCCTCAAGGAGGGGCCGTTTCCTCTGGGGCCAACGTCCTGACTTTC. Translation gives CASSPQGGAVSSGANVLTF.

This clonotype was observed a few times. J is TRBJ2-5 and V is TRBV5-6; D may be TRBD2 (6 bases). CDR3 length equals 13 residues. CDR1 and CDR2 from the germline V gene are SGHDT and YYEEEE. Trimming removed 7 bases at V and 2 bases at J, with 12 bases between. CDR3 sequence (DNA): TGTGCCAGCCACGGCGGGGAACAAGAGACCCAGTACTTC. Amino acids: CASHGGEQETQYF.